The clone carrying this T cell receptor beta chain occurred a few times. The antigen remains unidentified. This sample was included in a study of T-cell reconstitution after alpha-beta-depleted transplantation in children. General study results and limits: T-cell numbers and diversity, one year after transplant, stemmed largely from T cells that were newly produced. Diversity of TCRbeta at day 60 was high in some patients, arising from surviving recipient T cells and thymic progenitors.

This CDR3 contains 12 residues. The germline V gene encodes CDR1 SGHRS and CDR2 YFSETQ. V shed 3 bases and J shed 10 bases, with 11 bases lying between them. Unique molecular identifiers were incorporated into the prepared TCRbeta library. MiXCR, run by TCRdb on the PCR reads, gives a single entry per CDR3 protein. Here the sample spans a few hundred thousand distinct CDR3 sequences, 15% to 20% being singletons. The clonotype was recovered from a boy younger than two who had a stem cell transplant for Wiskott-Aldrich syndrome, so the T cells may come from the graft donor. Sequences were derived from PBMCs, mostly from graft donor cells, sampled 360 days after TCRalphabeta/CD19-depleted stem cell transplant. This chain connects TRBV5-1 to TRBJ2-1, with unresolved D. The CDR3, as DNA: TGCGCCAGCAGCTCCATCCCTTCCGAGCAGTTCTTC. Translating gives CASSSIPSEQFF.